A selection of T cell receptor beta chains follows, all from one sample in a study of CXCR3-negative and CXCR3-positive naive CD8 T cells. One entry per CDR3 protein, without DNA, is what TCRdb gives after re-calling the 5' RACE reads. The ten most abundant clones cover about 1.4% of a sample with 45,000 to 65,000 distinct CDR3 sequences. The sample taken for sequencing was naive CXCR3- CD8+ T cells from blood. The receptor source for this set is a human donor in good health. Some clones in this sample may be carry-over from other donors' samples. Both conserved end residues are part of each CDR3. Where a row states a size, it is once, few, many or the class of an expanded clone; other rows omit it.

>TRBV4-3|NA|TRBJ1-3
CASSQDIATEGNTIYF
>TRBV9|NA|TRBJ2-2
CASSWNAGELFF
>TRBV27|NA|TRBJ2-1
CASSLTPYNEQFF
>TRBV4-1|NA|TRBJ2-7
CASSQGIRQPGYEQYF
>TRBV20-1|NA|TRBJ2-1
CSARGELHSYNEQFF
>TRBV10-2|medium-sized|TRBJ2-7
CASGQGTPSSYEQYF
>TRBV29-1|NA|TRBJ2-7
CSVERERPYEQYF
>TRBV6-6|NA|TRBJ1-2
CASSFRGSNYGYTF
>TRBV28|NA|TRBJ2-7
CASSLNSYEQYF
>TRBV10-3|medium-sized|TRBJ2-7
CAITGGGYEQYF
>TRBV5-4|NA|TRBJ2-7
CASSFGQNEQYF
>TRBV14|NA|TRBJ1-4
CASSQGRGPLSNEKLFF
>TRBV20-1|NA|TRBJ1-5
CSATGEGSTSNQPQHF
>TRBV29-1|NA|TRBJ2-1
CSVEGTTGEQFF
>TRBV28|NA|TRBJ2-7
CASIIGQGAYEQYF
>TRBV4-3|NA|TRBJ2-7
CASSQDLSAYEQYF
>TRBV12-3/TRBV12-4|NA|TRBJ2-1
CASSLLGGGIGYNEQFF
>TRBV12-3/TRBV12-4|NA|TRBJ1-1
CASTTQGSGYEAFF
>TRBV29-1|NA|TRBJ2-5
CSVDRTGGRETQYF
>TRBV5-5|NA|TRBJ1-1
CASSWGLNTEAFF
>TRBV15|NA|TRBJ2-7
CATSRSWGEEQYF
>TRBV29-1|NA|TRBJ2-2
CSVDWGLETGELFF
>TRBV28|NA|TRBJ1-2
CASSPTPTGGGGYTF
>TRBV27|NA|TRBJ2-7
CASSLQVSSYEQYF
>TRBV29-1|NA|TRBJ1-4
CSVEVRVDHEKLFF
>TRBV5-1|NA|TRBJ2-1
CASSLGTLGNEQFF
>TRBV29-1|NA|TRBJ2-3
CSAFPGKIPTDTQYF
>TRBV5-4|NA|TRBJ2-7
CASSWGPSEQYF
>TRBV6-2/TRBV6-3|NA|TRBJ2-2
CASTPKGEAGELFF
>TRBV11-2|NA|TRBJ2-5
CASSPSASGGVGETQYF
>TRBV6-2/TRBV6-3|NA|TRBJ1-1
CASTQGNTEAFF
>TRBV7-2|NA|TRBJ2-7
CASSLWVGGPYEQYF
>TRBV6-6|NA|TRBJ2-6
CASKQGITSGANVLTF
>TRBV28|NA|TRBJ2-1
CASSLLANLNEQFF
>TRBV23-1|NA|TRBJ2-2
CASSQRIGRVNSGELFF